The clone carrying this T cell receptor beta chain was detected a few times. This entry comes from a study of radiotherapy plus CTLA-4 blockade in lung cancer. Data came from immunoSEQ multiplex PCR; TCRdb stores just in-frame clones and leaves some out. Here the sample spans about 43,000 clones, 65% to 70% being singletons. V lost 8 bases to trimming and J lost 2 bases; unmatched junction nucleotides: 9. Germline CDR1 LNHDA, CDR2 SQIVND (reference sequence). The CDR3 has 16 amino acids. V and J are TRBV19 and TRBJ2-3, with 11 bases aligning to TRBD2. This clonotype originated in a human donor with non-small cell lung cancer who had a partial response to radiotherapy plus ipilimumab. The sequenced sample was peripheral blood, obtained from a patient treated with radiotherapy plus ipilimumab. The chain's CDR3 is CASRPGTSGFTDTQYF. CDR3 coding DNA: TGTGCCAGTCGTCCCGGGACTAGCGGATTCACAGATACGCAGTATTTT.